This entry lists 27 T cell receptor beta chains sequenced from one sample in a study of shared clonotypes between healthy human individuals. Produced via immunoSEQ multiplex PCR; TCRdb's table is partial and in-frame only. In the table there are fewer than 600,000 clones, around 78% of which are singletons. The specimen sequenced was PBMCs. These TCRs come from a middle-aged woman in good health. Some clones in this sample may be carry-over from other donors' samples.

This clone was counted between two and nine times. V is TRBV4-3 and J is TRBJ2-3; D possibly corresponds to TRBD1 (5 bases). This CDR3 contains 14 residues. Germline V gene sequence: CDR1 LGHNA, CDR2 YSLEER. Deletions cut 3 bases from V and 7 bases from J, with 14 bases between. In DNA, the CDR3 is TGCGCCAGCAGCCAGGGGCAGACCAGGAATACGCAGTATTTT. Amino acids: CASSQGQTRNTQYF.

V and J are TRBV10-3 and TRBJ2-5; 9 bases are shared with TRBD2. The last part of the DNA fits TRBJ2-7 better; the J call may be wrong. The germline gives CDR1 ENHRY, CDR2 SYGVKD. The CDR3 covers 16 residues. This chain's CDR3 is CAISEVTSGNSYEQYF. In DNA, the CDR3 is TGTGCCATCAGTGAGGTGACTAGCGGCAACTCCTACGAGCAGTACTTC.

The chain couples TRBV11-2 to TRBJ2-5; 10 bases are a match to TRBD1. The CDR3 spans 14 residues. J gave up 8 bases and V 0 bases, and 3 bases lay outside the gene matches. Germline-derived CDR1 and CDR2 are SGHAT and FQNNGV. The CDR3 sequence is CASSLDRDRGTQYF. As DNA, the CDR3 is TGTGCCAGCAGCTTAGACCGGGACAGGGGAACCCAGTACTTC. Drawing the rest from reference TRBV11-2 and TRBJ2-5, the complete variable domain is EAGVAQSPRYKIIEKRQSVAFWCNPISGHATLYWYQQILGQGPKLLIQFQNNGVVDDSQLPKDRFSAERLKGVDSTLKIQPAKLEDSAVYLCASSLDRDRGTQYFGPGTRLLVL.

The V gene is TRBV30, the J gene TRBJ2-7, with TRBD1 identical over 9 bases. Germline V gene lookup returns CDR1 GTSNPN and CDR2 SVGIG (reference sequence). The CDR3 extends over 14 amino acids. With 2 bases clipped from V and 4 bases from J, the junction kept 6 bases outside the gene matches. The CDR3 DNA is TGTGCCTGGAGTAAAGGGACAGGGAAATACGAGCAGTACTTC. Translation: CAWSKGTGKYEQYF.

This clone was recorded at least ten times. This specimen includes other DNA sequences encoding the same CDR3. This rearrangement joins TRBV30 to TRBJ1-2, with D tentatively TRBD1 (5 bases). V was cut by 2 bases and J by 2 bases, with 9 bases left in between. Per germline, CDR1 GTSNPN and CDR2 SVGIG (reference sequence). The CDR3 covers 13 residues. In DNA form, the CDR3 reads TGTGCCTGGAGTAGGGGCGCCAACTATGGCTACACCTTC. This codes for CAWSRGANYGYTF.

With regard to this clone: Given a much more abundant clone one base away, this may be a read error. The chain carries TRBV29-1 and TRBJ2-5; 12 positions match TRBD2. The CDR3 length is 13 residues. Germline values: CDR1 SQVTM, CDR2 ANQGSEA. V shed 8 bases, J shed 11 bases, and the junction held 12 bases outside the gene matches. CDR3 sequence reads: CSRRLAGAGEQYF. CDR3 nucleotide sequence: TGCAGCAGGCGACTAGCGGGAGCCGGGGAGCAGTACTTC.

This rearrangement joins TRBV19 to TRBJ1-4, with 7 bases matching TRBD1. Per germline, CDR1 LNHDA and CDR2 SQIVND (reference sequence). V dropped 6 bases and J dropped 7; count of bases not matched to a gene: 5. This CDR3 has 13 amino acids. Here the CDR3 DNA reads TGTGCCAGTAGCTACAGGGGTGGTGAAAAACTGTTTTTT. This codes for CASSYRGGEKLFF.

The chain uses TRBV7-9 and TRBJ1-2; D gene unclear. CDR3 length: 14 residues. CDR1 and CDR2 from the germline V gene are SEHNR and FQNEAQ (reference sequence). Trimming took off 0 bases at V and 4 bases at J, with 9 bases between the two ends. CDR3 in amino acids: CASSLAGSGYGYTF. The CDR3 region has the DNA TGTGCCAGCAGCTTAGCTGGATCCGGCTATGGCTACACCTTC.

The chain has TRBV29-1 and TRBJ1-5, with 8 bases matching TRBD1. Germline-derived CDR1 and CDR2 are SQVTM and ANQGSEA. Losses at the gene ends were 4 bases for V and 5 bases for J; bases not matched to a gene: 7. The length of the CDR3 is 14 residues. The CDR3, as DNA: TGCAGCGTTGGGCTCGGACAGGGAGATCAGCCCCAGCATTTT. Protein sequence: CSVGLGQGDQPQHF.

This chain connects TRBV27 to TRBJ1-4; 9 positions agree with TRBD1. The CDR3 has 14 residues. Germline-derived CDR1 and CDR2 are MNHEY and SMNVEV (reference sequence). The ends lost 1 base at V and 7 bases at J; junction bases unmatched: 1. The CDR3 sequence: CASSLYRGREKLFF. CDR3 nucleotides: TGTGCCAGCAGTTTATACAGGGGGCGTGAAAAACTGTTTTTT. The entire variable domain, with the rest obtained from reference TRBV27 and TRBJ1-4, is as follows: EAQVTQNPRYLITVTGKKLTVTCSQNMNHEYMSWYRQDPGLGLRQIYYSMNVEVTDKGDVPEGYKVSRKEKRNFPLILESPSPNQTSLYFCASSLYRGREKLFFGSGTQLSVL.

The chain joins TRBV7-8 to TRBJ2-3; the match to TRBD2 covers 11 bases. Germline values: CDR1 SGHVS, CDR2 FQNEAQ. The junction had 2 bases not matched to a gene; V was cut back by 3 bases and J by 0 bases. CDR3 length equals 16 residues. DNA for the CDR3: TGTGCCAGCAGCTTTATAGCGGGAGGGAGCACAGATACGCAGTATTTT. The encoded protein is CASSFIAGGSTDTQYF. The full variable domain, its missing parts supplied by reference TRBV7-8 and TRBJ2-3, is GAGVSQSPRYKVAKRGQDVALRCDPISGHVSLFWYQQALGQGPEFLTYFQNEAQLDKSGLPSDRFFAERPEGSVSTLKIQRTQQEDSAVYLCASSFIAGGSTDTQYFGPGTRLTVL.

The V and J genes are TRBV5-8 and TRBJ1-5, with D hard to call. The CDR3 totals 17 residues. Germline values: CDR1 SGHTS, CDR2 YDEGEE. V was clipped by 0 bases and J by 0 bases, with 13 bases between them. The CDR3 region has the DNA TGTGCCAGCAGCTTGGGGACCGCGAGCTATAGCAATCAGCCCCAGCATTTT. This translates into CASSLGTASYSNQPQHF.

Written as DNA, the CDR3 is TGCGCCAGCAGTGCCTACAGGGGATACGGAAACACCATATATTTT. It is translated as CASSAYRGYGNTIYF. The rearrangement joins TRBV10-2 to TRBJ1-3; 7 bases map to TRBD1. Per the germline V gene, CDR1 is WSHSY and CDR2 is SAAADI. The J segment lost 4 bases and the V segment lost 4 bases, leaving 7 bases of the junction unmatched. The CDR3 is 15 amino acids.

This chain uses TRBV6-5 with TRBJ1-1, with a tentative D call TRBD1 (5 bases). The V end lost 6 bases, the J end lost 2 bases, and 10 bases lay between the germline ends. Germline CDR1 is MNHEY and CDR2 is SVGAGI. The CDR3 runs 13 residues. In DNA, the CDR3 is TGTGCCAGCAGACGACAGTCTAACACTGAAGCTTTCTTT. It codes for CASRRQSNTEAFF.

In its sample, this clone was seen a few times. The chain joins TRBV28 to TRBJ1-1; D may be TRBD1 (5 bases). The CDR3 consists of 14 residues. Germline V gene data show CDR1 as MDHEN and CDR2 as SYDVKM. The ends were cut back, 3 bases at V and 1 base at J, with 9 bases in the middle. CDR3 bases: TGTGCCAGCAGTTTGGGGCGGGGGAACACTGAAGCTTTCTTT. It specifies CASSLGRGNTEAFF.

J is TRBJ1-4 and V is TRBV5-1; a possible D gene is TRBD1 (5 bases). Trimming removed 7 bases at V and 3 bases at J, with 7 bases between. Germline CDR1 SGHRS, CDR2 YFSETQ. The CDR3 consists of 12 residues. This CDR3 is CASRGANEKLFF. CDR3 in DNA: TGCGCCAGCCGGGGGGCTAATGAAAAACTGTTTTTT. Using reference TRBV5-1 and TRBJ1-4 for the parts outside the CDR3, the full variable domain is KAGVTQTPRYLIKTRGQQVTLSCSPISGHRSVSWYQQTPGQGLQFLFEYFSETQRNKGNFPGRFSGRQFSNSRSEMNVSTLELGDSALYLCASRGANEKLFFGSGTQLSVL.

The chain joins TRBV19 to TRBJ2-1; 10 nucleotides match TRBD2. CDR1 and CDR2 (germline): LNHDA, SQIVND (reference sequence). The CDR3 length is 16 residues. The V gene end was trimmed by 4 bases and the J gene end by 4 bases; junction bases not matched to a gene: 7. The CDR3 sequence is CASSTLAGEGYNEQFF. CDR3 bases: TGTGCCAGTAGTACCCTAGCGGGAGAGGGGTACAATGAGCAGTTCTTC.

The chain couples TRBV19 to TRBJ1-1; D unresolved. Germline V CDR1 and CDR2: LNHDA, SQIVND (reference sequence). Trimming left V 3 bases short and J 7 bases short, with 21 bases between. This CDR3 region has 16 residues. CDR3 protein: CASSIPKGNGRSEAFF. The CDR3 region has the DNA TGTGCCAGTAGTATCCCGAAAGGCAACGGAAGGAGTGAAGCTTTCTTT.

V usage is TRBV7-9 and J usage is TRBJ2-3; D uncertain. The CDR3 totals 13 residues. Germline V gives CDR1 SEHNR, CDR2 FQNEAQ (reference sequence). V was shortened by 4 bases and J by 7 bases, with 12 bases between the two germline ends. In nucleotides, the CDR3 is TGTGCCAGCAGCTCCCCTCCGGCGAATACGCAGTATTTT. It yields the protein CASSSPPANTQYF. Complete variable domain (other parts from reference TRBV7-9 and TRBJ2-3): DTGVSQNPRHKITKRGQNVTFRCDPISEHNRLYWYRQTLGQGPEFLTYFQNEAQLEKSRLLSDRFSAERPKGSFSTLEIQRTEQGDSAMYLCASSSPPANTQYFGPGTRLTVL.

This clone was recorded many times. The rearrangement links TRBV29-1 to TRBJ1-1; possible D gene TRBD1, 5 bases. The CDR3 length is 15 residues. The germline V gene has CDR1 SQVTM and CDR2 ANQGSEA. V was cut by 7 bases and J by 0 bases, with 18 bases left in between. The CDR3 nucleotides are TGCAGCGCTGGGGCGGGTTGGGGAATGAACACTGAAGCTTTCTTT. This codes for CSAGAGWGMNTEAFF.

This chain joins TRBV7-9 and TRBJ2-4; a weak D match, TRBD1 (5 bases). V lost 5 bases to trimming and J lost 8 bases, with 16 bases between them. The CDR3 runs 14 residues. Germline lookup yields CDR1 SEHNR and CDR2 FQNEAQ (reference sequence). CDR3 sequence: CASSRGTQGDIQYF. Written as DNA, the CDR3 is TGTGCCAGCAGCCGAGGTACGCAGGGTGACATTCAGTACTTC.

J is TRBJ1-1 and V is TRBV11-3; D possibly corresponds to TRBD1 (5 bases). V was cut by 0 bases and J by 10 bases, with 12 bases left in between. Germline CDR1 SGHNT, CDR2 YENEEA. The CDR3 loop spans 13 amino acids. The CDR3 here is CASSLDYGGPAFF. For the CDR3, the DNA is TGTGCCAGCAGCTTAGATTACGGGGGTCCAGCTTTCTTT.

The genes are TRBV7-9 and TRBJ1-1, with 7 bases that match TRBD1. Germline V CDR1 and CDR2: SEHNR, FQNEAQ (reference sequence). V was pared by 1 base and J by 7 bases, with 9 bases of the junction left unmatched. The CDR3 sequence is 15 residues long. In DNA form, the CDR3 reads TGTGCCAGCAGCTTAGGGTCCACAGGGGAGATTGAAGCTTTCTTT. Translated: CASSLGSTGEIEAFF.

This clone was seen only once. The sample holds other DNA sequences that translate to the same CDR3. J is TRBJ1-4 and V is TRBV28; a weak D match, TRBD1 (6 bases). Trimming stripped 0 bases from V and 0 bases from J, with 8 bases between. From germline, CDR1 is MDHEN and CDR2 SYDVKM. The CDR3 extends over 16 amino acids. The CDR3 spells CASSLWTGATNEKLFF. CDR3 DNA sequence: TGTGCCAGCAGTTTATGGACAGGAGCAACTAATGAAAAACTGTTTTTT.

This rearrangement joins TRBV19 to TRBJ1-1, with D possibly being TRBD1 (5 bases). Trimming left V 6 bases short and J 1 base short, with 12 bases between. The germline gives CDR1 LNHDA, CDR2 SQIVND (reference sequence). CDR3 size: 14 residues. The CDR3 sequence is CASSPGRTNTEAFF. CDR3 bases: TGTGCCAGTAGCCCGGGACGGACGAACACTGAAGCTTTCTTT.

This clone showed up just a few times. The CDR3 region has the DNA TGTGCCAGCAGCTTGACGGGGGGAGGCACTGAAGCTTTCTTT. Translating it yields CASSLTGGGTEAFF. This chain uses TRBV7-9 with TRBJ1-1; perhaps TRBD1 as D (5 bases). Trimming took off 3 bases at V and 4 bases at J, with 12 bases between the two ends. This CDR3 has 14 residues. Looked up from germline, CDR1 is SEHNR and CDR2 is FQNEAQ (reference sequence).

This chain connects TRBV4-3 to TRBJ2-3; 7 bases align to TRBD2. With 0 bases clipped from V and 5 bases from J, the junction kept 8 bases outside the gene matches. Germline lookup yields CDR1 LGHNA and CDR2 YSLEER. CDR3 length: 16 residues. For the CDR3, the DNA is TGCGCCAGCAGCCAAGAAGGGAGGGCGGACTTAGATACGCAGTATTTT. This gives the protein CASSQEGRADLDTQYF.